The 25 T cell receptor beta chains below come from one sample, sequenced in a study of OX40 agonist ivuxolimab in advanced cancers. The method was the immunoSEQ multiplex PCR assay. Imported from immuneACCESS, the table was reduced by TCRdb to in-frame sequences with V and J called. These copies leave out some clones; in studies compared against another copy, an unresolved V gene accounts for under half, and the cause of the remainder is not known. The sample contains 51,000 or so clones, 60% to 85% of them found a single time. In total, the top ten clones hold roughly 2% of the sample. Sample: CD4+ or CD8+ T cells sorted from blood, taken in a trial of the OX40 agonist ivuxolimab. These receptors came from an adult with an advanced solid tumor such as melanoma, head and neck, liver or kidney cancer.

V usage is TRBV28 and J usage is TRBJ1-6, with D perhaps matching TRBD1 (5 bases). The CDR3 is made up of 14 amino acids. Germline CDR1 MDHEN, CDR2 SYDVKM. Trimming took off 7 bases at V and 9 bases at J, with 16 bases between the two ends. The CDR3 DNA sequence: TGTGCCAGCAATATCCGGGACCCTTCTTCACCCCTCCACTTT. This encodes CASNIRDPSSPLHF.

This rearrangement joins TRBV7-2 to TRBJ2-1; D is possibly TRBD1 (5 bases). The V gene lost 5 bases and the J gene lost 10 bases, with 15 bases spanning the gap. From germline, CDR1 is SGHTA and CDR2 FQGNSA. CDR3 size: 13 residues. As DNA, the CDR3 is TGTGCCAGCAGCCCGCAGGGAATCGGGGAGCAGTTCTTC. The encoded protein is CASSPQGIGEQFF.

A few counts support this clone. The CDR3 protein is CASSFNRLETQYF. CDR3 in DNA: TGTGCCAGCAGCTTCAATCGCCTAGAGACCCAGTACTTC. The V call is TRBV7-2, the J call TRBJ2-5; no reliable D call. V gave up 3 bases and J gave up 4 bases, with 9 bases separating them. This CDR3 has 13 residues. CDR1 and CDR2 (germline): SGHTA, FQGNSA.

The chain carries TRBV5-6 and TRBJ2-2; TRBD1 agrees at 7 bases. The CDR3 spans 17 residues. J was trimmed by 4 bases and V by 4 bases; bases with no gene match: 13. Germline values: CDR1 SGHDT, CDR2 YYEEEE. CDR3 loop: CASSVRQGRTPTGELFF. The CDR3 DNA sequence: TGTGCCAGCAGCGTGCGACAGGGACGAACCCCCACCGGGGAGCTGTTTTTT.

The chain is built from TRBV2 and TRBJ1-5; TRBD1 is a possible D gene (5 bases). The length of the CDR3 is 14 residues. Trimming stripped 7 bases from V and 4 bases from J, with 14 bases between. In germline, CDR1 is SNHLY, CDR2 FYNNEI. The DNA of the CDR3 is TGTGCCAGCAAGGAAGGGGAAAAAAATCAGCCCCAGCATTTT. This sequence encodes CASKEGEKNQPQHF.

This clone was detected once. This chain uses TRBV7-2 with TRBJ2-7; tentative D call: TRBD2 (6 bases). The CDR3 consists of 13 residues. The V end was cut by 7 bases, the J end by 7 bases, with 17 bases between. From germline, CDR1 is SGHTA and CDR2 FQGNSA. CDR3 protein: CASTHGGLREQYF. The CDR3 DNA follows: TGTGCCAGCACCCACGGGGGTCTGCGGGAGCAGTACTTC.

This clone came up a few times. The CDR3 loop is CASSQTSVSYEQYF. In DNA, the CDR3 is TGTGCCAGCAGCCAGACTAGCGTCTCCTACGAGCAGTACTTC. The genes are TRBV7-2 and TRBJ2-7, with 8 bases identical to TRBD2. Germline assignment: CDR1 SGHTA and CDR2 FQGNSA. V lost 5 bases to trimming and J lost 0 bases; unmatched junction nucleotides: 3. The CDR3 has 14 residues.

In this sample, this clone turned up a few times. The chain has TRBV30 and TRBJ1-4; the match to TRBD1 covers 7 bases. CDR3 length equals 15 residues. J lost 2 bases, V lost 1 base, and 4 bases had no gene match. Germline V gene lookup returns CDR1 GTSNPN and CDR2 SVGIG (reference sequence). The CDR3 DNA sequence: TGTGCCTGGAGTGATCAGACAGGGACTAATGAAAAACTGTTTTTT. This codes for CAWSDQTGTNEKLFF. The full variable domain, its missing parts supplied by reference TRBV30 and TRBJ1-4, is SQTIHQWPATLVQPVGSPLSLECTVEGTSNPNLYWYRQAAGRGLQLLFYSVGIGQISSEVPQNLSASRPQDRQFILSSKKLLLSDSGFYLCAWSDQTGTNEKLFFGSGTQLSVL.

This chain joins TRBV2 and TRBJ1-2, with D perhaps TRBD1 (6 bases). Germline lookup yields CDR1 SNHLY and CDR2 FYNNEI. The V end lost 5 bases, the J end lost 2 bases, and 12 bases lay between the germline ends. This CDR3 is built from 14 residues. DNA for the CDR3: TGTGCCAGCAGTCGATCCACAGGGAACTATGGCTACACCTTC. Translation gives CASSRSTGNYGYTF.

The J gene is TRBJ1-1, the V gene TRBV27; D is possibly TRBD1 (6 bases). Germline-derived CDR1 and CDR2 are MNHEY and SMNVEV (reference sequence). This CDR3 has 15 amino acids. Trimming stripped 4 bases from V and 5 bases from J, with 17 bases between. The DNA for the CDR3 is TGTGCCAGCAGTTCCCCCGGCGGGGGCGGAACTGAAGCTTTCTTT. This gives the protein CASSSPGGGGTEAFF.

This chain links TRBV6-1 with TRBJ2-5; D might be TRBD1 or TRBD2, each matching 6 bases. This CDR3 comprises 15 residues. Germline V gene sequence: CDR1 MNHNS, CDR2 SASEGT. Trimming removed 1 base at V and 2 bases at J, with 11 bases between. CDR3 sequence reads: CASSEGGARQETQYF. The CDR3, as DNA: TGTGCCAGCAGTGAAGGGGGGGCGAGACAAGAGACCCAGTACTTC.

This clone has only one observation. V usage is TRBV5-1 and J usage is TRBJ2-5; 11 bases fit TRBD1. V lost 4 bases, J lost 2 bases, and 7 bases stayed unmatched. The germline V gene encodes CDR1 SGHRS and CDR2 YFSETQ. The CDR3 is made up of 16 amino acids. The CDR3 DNA reads as TGCGCCAGCAGCGCCGGGACAGGGGGTAAACAAGAGACCCAGTACTTC. Protein product: CASSAGTGGKQETQYF.

V usage is TRBV15 and J usage is TRBJ2-1; 10 nucleotides match TRBD1. The length of the CDR3 is 16 residues. J was trimmed by 1 base and V by 1 base; bases with no gene match: 1. CDR1 LNHNV and CDR2 YYDKDF come from the germline V gene (reference sequence). The chain's CDR3 is CATSRVGQGSYNEQFF. Here the CDR3 DNA reads TGTGCCACCAGCAGAGTGGGACAGGGGTCCTACAATGAGCAGTTCTTC.

The V gene is TRBV11-1, the J gene TRBJ2-1; 14 nucleotides match TRBD2. Unmatched junction bases numbered 13, after V lost 0 bases and J lost 9 bases. This CDR3 has 19 residues. Per germline, CDR1 SGHAT and CDR2 FQDESV (reference sequence). The CDR3 spells CASSLAGTSGGVWIPEQFF. The CDR3 DNA reads TGTGCCAGCAGCTTAGCCGGGACTAGCGGGGGTGTTTGGATTCCTGAGCAGTTCTTC. Full variable domain (missing parts from reference TRBV11-1 and TRBJ2-1): EAEVAQSPRYKITEKSQAVAFWCDPISGHATLYWYRQILGQGPELLVQFQDESVVDDSQLPKDRFSAERLKGVDSTLKIQPAELGDSAMYLCASSLAGTSGGVWIPEQFFGPGTRLTVL.

This sequence joins TRBV6-5 and TRBJ2-2; the D gene is possibly TRBD2 (6 bases). The germline V gene has CDR1 MNHEY and CDR2 SVGAGI. V was cut by 6 bases and J by 5 bases, with 13 bases left in between. CDR3 length: 14 amino acids. The CDR3 DNA follows: TGTGCCAGCAGATCCGGGACTTTTACCGGGGAGCTGTTTTTT. As protein: CASRSGTFTGELFF.

This clone has just a few counts. J is TRBJ2-2 and V is TRBV4-1; 10 bases match TRBD2. Per the germline V gene, CDR1 is MGHRA and CDR2 is YSYEKL. This CDR3 region has 19 residues. Trimming removed 1 base from V and 0 bases from J; junction bases left unmatched: 8. CDR3 sequence reads: CASSQVGLAGAANTGELFF. CDR3 nucleotide sequence: TGCGCCAGCAGCCAAGTGGGTCTAGCGGGGGCCGCGAACACCGGGGAGCTGTTTTTT.

V and J are TRBV6-5 and TRBJ2-7; D gene uncertain. CDR3 length: 15 amino acids. Germline CDR1 MNHEY, CDR2 SVGAGI. The V gene lost 6 bases and the J gene lost 3 bases, with 18 bases spanning the gap. The CDR3 DNA reads as TGTGCCAGCAGAAAGTACGCAGAAATAAACTACGAGCAGTACTTC. Amino acids: CASRKYAEINYEQYF.

The chain joins TRBV7-2 to TRBJ2-5; 8 positions agree with TRBD1. The CDR3 sequence is 15 residues long. With 5 bases clipped from V and 4 bases from J, the junction kept 9 bases outside the gene matches. Germline V gene lookup returns CDR1 SGHTA and CDR2 FQGNSA. In DNA, the CDR3 is TGTGCCAGCAGCCCGACGCACGGACAGGGAGAGACCCAGTACTTC. The encoded protein is CASSPTHGQGETQYF. The whole variable domain, remainder taken from reference TRBV7-2 and TRBJ2-5, is GAGVSQSPSNKVTEKGKDVELRCDPISGHTALYWYRQSLGQGLEFLIYFQGNSAPDKSGLPSDRFSAERTGGSVSTLTIQRTQQEDSAVYLCASSPTHGQGETQYFGPGTRLLVL.

The chain couples TRBV5-6 to TRBJ1-1; D may be TRBD1 (5 bases). The CDR3 runs to 14 residues. The V end was cut by 4 bases, the J end by 5 bases, with 15 bases between. Per germline, CDR1 SGHDT and CDR2 YYEEEE. The CDR3 loop reads CASSPTVGRTEAFF. CDR3 bases: TGTGCCAGCAGCCCGACAGTAGGAAGGACTGAAGCTTTCTTT.

This clone occurred once. The rearrangement uses TRBV10-3 and TRBJ2-3; 7 bases line up with TRBD1. Germline trimming cut 7 bases from V and 2 bases from J; bases unmatched to any gene: 9. CDR1 is ENHRY and CDR2 is SYGVKD in the germline V gene. CDR3 length: 15 residues. CDR3 in amino acids: CAIKGTVGPTDTQYF. In DNA form, the CDR3 reads TGTGCCATCAAGGGGACAGTGGGTCCCACAGATACGCAGTATTTT.

The chain combines TRBV9 with TRBJ2-2, with 9 bases matching TRBD2. The CDR3 extends over 16 amino acids. Germline trimming cut 2 bases from V and 7 bases from J; bases unmatched to any gene: 9. The germline CDR1 and CDR2 sequences are SGDLS and YYNGEE. Written as DNA, the CDR3 is TGTGCCAGCAGCGTTCCTGCGGGGGGGCCCTACGGGGAGCTGTTTTTT. Translation gives CASSVPAGGPYGELFF.

The J gene is TRBJ1-5, the V gene TRBV18, with D possibly matching TRBD1 (5 bases). This CDR3 is 13 amino acids long. Trimming pared 4 bases from V and 5 bases from J, leaving 9 bases between. CDR1 and CDR2 (germline): KGHSH, LQKENI. CDR3 sequence: CASSRGEDQPQHF. CDR3 bases: TGTGCCAGCTCACGGGGGGAAGATCAGCCCCAGCATTTT.

The chain combines TRBV7-2 with TRBJ2-3, with D hard to call. Germline-derived CDR1 and CDR2 are SGHTA and FQGNSA. The CDR3 loop spans 11 amino acids. The germline V and J ends were trimmed by 5 bases and 7 bases, with 7 bases remaining between them. Here the CDR3 DNA reads TGTGCCAGCAGCCAACTACATACGCAGTATTTT. It is translated as CASSQLHTQYF.

This chain uses TRBV9 with TRBJ2-3; D may be TRBD1 or TRBD2 (6 bases each). CDR3 length: 17 residues. CDR1 and CDR2 from the germline V gene are SGDLS and YYNGEE. Trimming left V 0 bases short and J 1 base short, with 15 bases between. In nucleotides, the CDR3 is TGTGCCAGCAGCGTAGGAAAGAGGGGGGCCGGCACAGATACGCAGTATTTT. Translating gives CASSVGKRGAGTDTQYF.

The chain uses TRBV7-3 and TRBJ2-1; possible D gene TRBD2, 5 bases. Trimming took 5 bases from V and 2 from J, leaving 7 bases between them. The length of the CDR3 is 13 residues. Germline V lookup: CDR1 SGHTA, CDR2 FQGTGA. CDR3 region: CASSRTAYNEQFF. The CDR3 DNA sequence: TGTGCCAGCAGCCGGACTGCCTACAATGAGCAGTTCTTC.